This entry lists 9 T cell receptor beta chains sequenced from one sample in a study of vaccination and CD4 T cells after COVID-19. Antigens of these TCRs are unknown. As for treatment: approximately nine-day PBMC culture with coronavirus spike peptide pools or control peptides (ViraFEST assay). Cultured CD4+ T cells had their DNA profiled by the Oncomine TCR Beta short-read assay. TCRdb called the PCR reads again in MiXCR, with one record for every CDR3 protein. The table lists about 14,000 distinct CDR3 sequences, more than 20% of them singletons, with roughly 15% in the top ten. The sequenced sample was cultured CD4+ T cells from blood. These receptors originate from a human donor with COVID-19.

This sequence joins TRBV18 and TRBJ2-2; TRBD2 matches at 7 bases. V shed 6 bases, J shed 3 bases, and the junction held 10 bases outside the gene matches. CDR1 is KGHSH and CDR2 is LQKENI in the germline V gene. The CDR3 has 16 residues. As DNA, the CDR3 is TGTGCCAGCTCTACGGCAAGCGGGATACACACCGGGGAGCTGTTTTTT. This codes for CASSTASGIHTGELFF. The whole variable domain, remainder taken from reference TRBV18 and TRBJ2-2, is NAGVMQNPRHLVRRRGQEARLRCSPMKGHSHVYWYRQLPEEGLKFMVYLQKENIIDESGMPKERFSAEFPKEGPSILRIQQVVRGDSAAYFCASSTASGIHTGELFFGEGSRLTVL.

V is TRBV7-9 and J is TRBJ1-1, with D tentatively TRBD1 (5 bases). Germline V lookup: CDR1 SEHNR, CDR2 FQNEAQ (reference sequence). The CDR3 covers 12 residues. V was pared by 5 bases and J by 10 bases, with 14 bases between. CDR3 nucleotide sequence: TGTGCCAGCAGCCCCCAGGGAAGGGGAGCTTTCTTT. The encoded protein is CASSPQGRGAFF.

The chain joins TRBV20-1 to TRBJ1-5; D call uncertain. V lost 0 bases, J lost 6 bases, and 15 bases lay in between. Germline-derived CDR1 and CDR2 are DFQATT and SNEGSKA (reference sequence). There are 15 residues in the CDR3. The CDR3 DNA is TGCAGTGCTAGAGATCTGCGGGGAGGTGCTCAGCCCCAGCATTTT. Residues: CSARDLRGGAQPQHF.

The chain has TRBV28 and TRBJ2-7; TRBD2 aligns across 8 bases. The V gene's germline CDR1 is MDHEN and CDR2 SYDVKM. This CDR3 spans 12 amino acids. V gave up 8 bases and J gave up 3 bases; unmatched junction bases: 3. The CDR3 loop is CASGTRGYEQYF. The CDR3 nucleotides are TGTGCCAGCGGGACTAGGGGCTACGAGCAGTACTTC. The complete variable domain, with remaining parts taken from reference TRBV28 and TRBJ2-7, reads DVKVTQSSRYLVKRTGEKVFLECVQDMDHENMFWYRQDPGLGLRLIYFSYDVKMKEKGDIPEGYSVSREKKERFSLILESASTNQTSMYLCASGTRGYEQYFGPGTRLTVT.

The chain combines TRBV2 with TRBJ2-1; weak D call: TRBD1 (6 bases). CDR1 SNHLY and CDR2 FYNNEI come from the germline V gene. V was shortened by 2 bases and J by 8 bases, with 13 bases between the two germline ends. The CDR3 consists of 14 residues. The CDR3 DNA follows: TGTGCCAGCAGTGAATGGGGGCCGGTAGATGAGCAGTTCTTC. Amino acids: CASSEWGPVDEQFF.

The chain uses TRBV6-5 and TRBJ1-3, with D unclear. The CDR3 is 15 residues long. Germline CDR1 is MNHEY and CDR2 is SVGAGI. Trimming shortened V by 1 base and J by 2 bases, and 9 bases separated the two germline ends. The CDR3 here is CASSYLTNTGNTIYF. The CDR3, as DNA: TGTGCCAGCAGTTACTTAACCAACACTGGAAACACCATATATTTT.

The chain recombines TRBV11-2 with TRBJ2-3; 10 bases match TRBD1. Germline CDR1 and CDR2: SGHAT and FQNNGV. Germline trimming cut 5 bases from V and 3 bases from J; bases unmatched to any gene: 8. The CDR3 consists of 16 residues. CDR3 DNA sequence: TGTGCCAGCAGCCTACGGACAGGGGGTCGGACAGATACGCAGTATTTT. Translation gives CASSLRTGGRTDTQYF. Supplemented by reference TRBV11-2 and TRBJ2-3, the full variable domain reads EAGVAQSPRYKIIEKRQSVAFWCNPISGHATLYWYQQILGQGPKLLIQFQNNGVVDDSQLPKDRFSAERLKGVDSTLKIQPAKLEDSAVYLCASSLRTGGRTDTQYFGPGTRLTVL.

This clonotype was observed a handful of times. V and J are TRBV29-1 and TRBJ1-1; D gene unclear. V was clipped by 6 bases and J by 8 bases, with 13 bases between them. CDR3 length: 11 residues. Per the germline V gene, CDR1 is SQVTM and CDR2 is ANQGSEA. CDR3 protein: CSVINAAEAFF. In nucleotides, the CDR3 is TGCAGCGTAATCAACGCTGCCGAAGCTTTCTTT.

A word on this clonotype: Given a much more abundant clone one base away, this may be a read error. The conserved phenylalanine or tryptophan normally closing the CDR3 is absent here, so this likely arose from a read error. The chain couples TRBV20-1 to TRBJ1-5; D remains unclear. The germline CDR1 and CDR2 sequences are DFQATT and SNEGSKA (reference sequence). Trimming left V 3 bases short and J 0 bases short, with 12 bases between. This CDR3 has 15 amino acids. The CDR3 region has the DNA TGCAGTGCTAGCGATTCCGGTTATAGCAATCAGCCCCAGCATCTT. This gives the protein CSASDSGYSNQPQHL.